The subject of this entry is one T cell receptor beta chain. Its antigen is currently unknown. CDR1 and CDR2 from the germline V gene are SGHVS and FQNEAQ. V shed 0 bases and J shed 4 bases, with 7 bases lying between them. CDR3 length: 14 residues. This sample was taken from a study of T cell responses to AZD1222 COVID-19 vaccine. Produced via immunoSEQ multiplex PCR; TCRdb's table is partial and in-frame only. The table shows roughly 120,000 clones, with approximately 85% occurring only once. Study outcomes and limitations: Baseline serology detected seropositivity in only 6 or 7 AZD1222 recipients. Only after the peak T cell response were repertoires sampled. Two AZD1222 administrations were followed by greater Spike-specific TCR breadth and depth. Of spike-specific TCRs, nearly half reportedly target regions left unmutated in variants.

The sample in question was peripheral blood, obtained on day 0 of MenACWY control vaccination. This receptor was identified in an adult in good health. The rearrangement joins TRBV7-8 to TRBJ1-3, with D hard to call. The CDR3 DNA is TGTGCCAGCAGCTTAGCGGTACAGGGAAACACCATATATTTT. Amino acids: CASSLAVQGNTIYF.